In this sample, the clone carrying this TCR beta chain turned up a few times. Its target is not known. The data were produced by immunoSEQ multiplex PCR, yet TCRdb's version contains in-frame clones alone and is incomplete. The data contain approximately 40,000 clones, 60% to 85% of them seen just once; the ten biggest clones take up roughly 8.6%. Rectal tissue came from one to two pinch biopsies taken at colonoscopy. The ends were cut back, 8 bases at V and 3 bases at J, with 14 bases in the middle. This CDR3 has 14 amino acids. Germline-derived CDR1 and CDR2 are MNHNY and SVGAGI (reference sequence). This sample is part of a study of pediatric ulcerative colitis. The study's findings and limits: Ulcerative colitis patients shared more blood-rectal clones than controls.

The sample comprised gut tissue. The V and J genes are TRBV6-6 and TRBJ1-5; D remains ambiguous. The receptor was isolated from a boy aged 5-17 years with severe ulcerative colitis. DNA for the CDR3: TGTGCCAGCCGGCGGAGGGATAACAATCAGCCCCAGCATTTT. Translating gives CASRRRDNNQPQHF.